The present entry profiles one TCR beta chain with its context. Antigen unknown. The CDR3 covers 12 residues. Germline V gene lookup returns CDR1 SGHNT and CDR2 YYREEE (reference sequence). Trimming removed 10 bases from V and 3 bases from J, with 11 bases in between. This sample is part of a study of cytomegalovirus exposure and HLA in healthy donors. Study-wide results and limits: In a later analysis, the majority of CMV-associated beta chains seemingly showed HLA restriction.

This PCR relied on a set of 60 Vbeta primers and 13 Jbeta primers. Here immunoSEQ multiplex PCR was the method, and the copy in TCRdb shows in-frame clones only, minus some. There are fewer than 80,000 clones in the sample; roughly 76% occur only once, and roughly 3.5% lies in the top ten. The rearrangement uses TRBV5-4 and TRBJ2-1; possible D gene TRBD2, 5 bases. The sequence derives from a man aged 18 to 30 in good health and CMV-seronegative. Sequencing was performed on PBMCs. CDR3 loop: CAFEGYYNEQFF. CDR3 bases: TGTGCCTTTGAGGGATACTACAATGAGCAGTTCTTC.